This section outlines one T cell receptor (beta chain) sequence together with its context. The sample comes from a study of blood T cells in healthy people across ages. Study as a whole: Template switching picked up about one barcoded beta molecule for each two T cells.

The second PCR ran about 6 to 12 cycles with a sample-barcoded 5' primer and J-beta primers. MiXCR, applied by TCRdb to the 5' RACE reads, yields one record per CDR3 protein. This table holds approximately 1.5 million distinct CDR3 sequences, roughly 32% found once. Germline CDR1 and CDR2: DFQATT and SNEGSKA (reference sequence). This CDR3 is built from 13 residues. V lost 4 bases to trimming and J lost 0 bases, with 7 bases between them. This TCR was sampled from a woman aged 25 to 45 in good health. The chain uses TRBV20-1 and TRBJ1-3, with D unresolved. Sequencing was done on a sample of blood. CDR3 sequence (DNA): TGCAGTGCTATTATCGGCTCTGGAAACACCATATATTTT. The encoded protein is CSAIIGSGNTIYF.